These 9 T cell receptor beta chains originate from one sample sequenced in a study of blood T cell repertoires in COVID-19. Repertoires were generated with immunoSEQ multiplex PCR, while TCRdb's copy carries only in-frame clones and drops some. The sample lists roughly 280,000 clones, around nine tenths occurring once. Sequenced input: peripheral blood. These receptors were collected from a man between 35 and 55 years old with active or convalescent COVID-19.

V usage is TRBV6-5 and J usage is TRBJ1-2; D not resolved. V shed 0 bases and J shed 2 bases, with 7 bases lying between them. The CDR3 is 14 residues long. CDR1 and CDR2 from the germline V gene are MNHEY and SVGAGI. The CDR3 loop is CASSYSTQNYGYTF. CDR3 bases: TGTGCCAGCAGTTACTCCACCCAGAACTATGGCTACACCTTC.

V usage is TRBV10-2 and J usage is TRBJ2-1; tentatively, D is TRBD2 (5 bases). Germline CDR1 and CDR2: WSHSY and SAAADI. V was trimmed by 10 bases and J by 7 bases, leaving 14 bases between them. CDR3 length equals 12 residues. CDR3: CATGIVLNEQFF. CDR3 coding DNA: TGCGCCACCGGGATTGTACTGAATGAGCAGTTCTTC.

This chain uses TRBV4-1 with TRBJ2-5; 10 bases match TRBD1. Germline CDR1 and CDR2: MGHRA and YSYEKL. This CDR3 comprises 17 residues. Trimming removed 0 bases from V and 0 bases from J; junction bases left unmatched: 4. CDR3 loop: CASSQDGTGADQETQYF. CDR3 nucleotides: TGCGCCAGCAGCCAAGATGGGACAGGGGCGGACCAAGAGACCCAGTACTTC.

The J gene is TRBJ1-2, the V gene TRBV27, with D maybe TRBD1 (5 bases). This CDR3 has 16 residues. The germline CDR1 and CDR2 sequences are MNHEY and SMNVEV (reference sequence). V was trimmed by 2 bases and J by 13 bases, leaving 26 bases between them. In DNA form, the CDR3 reads TGTGCCAGCAGTTTAGTCCTAAATAAGGGGATCGGAGTCCGCACCTTC. It encodes CASSLVLNKGIGVRTF.

This chain uses TRBV14 with TRBJ2-5; 9 positions agree with TRBD2. Germline V lookup: CDR1 SGHDN, CDR2 FVKESK. This CDR3 has 16 amino acids. Trimming cost V 2 bases and J 3 bases; bases outside gene matches: 7. In DNA form, the CDR3 reads TGTGCCAGCAGCCAAAGAACGCCTAGCGGGGAAGAGACCCAGTACTTC. As protein: CASSQRTPSGEETQYF.

V is TRBV10-1 and J is TRBJ1-4; TRBD1 matches 7 bases. The CDR3 consists of 14 residues. The V segment lost 4 bases and the J segment 7 bases; nucleotides outside the gene matches: 6. Germline V gene lookup returns CDR1 WNHNN and CDR2 SYGVQD (reference sequence). The CDR3 here is CASSAKGAGEKLFF. The CDR3 nucleotides read TGCGCCAGCAGTGCCAAGGGGGCCGGTGAAAAACTGTTTTTT.

A single count supports this clone. The rearrangement joins TRBV7-9 to TRBJ1-4, with 10 nucleotides matching TRBD1. Germline V gives CDR1 SEHNR, CDR2 FQNEAQ (reference sequence). The V gene end was trimmed by 2 bases and the J gene end by 7 bases; junction bases not matched to a gene: 4. The CDR3 totals 15 residues. The CDR3 here is CASSLRGQGIEKLFF. The CDR3 DNA reads TGTGCCAGCAGCTTAAGGGGACAGGGGATTGAAAAACTGTTTTTT.

DNA for the CDR3: TGTGCCAGCAGTGATAGGAACAGGGAACATCAGCCCCAGCATTTT. This gives the protein CASSDRNREHQPQHF. The chain carries TRBV6-1 and TRBJ1-5; perhaps TRBD1 as D (6 bases). Deletions cut 3 bases from V and 5 bases from J, with 14 bases between. CDR1 MNHNS and CDR2 SASEGT come from the germline V gene. This CDR3 is 15 amino acids long.

The J gene is TRBJ2-1, the V gene TRBV18, with TRBD1 as a possible D gene (6 bases). The CDR3 covers 23 residues. Per the germline V gene, CDR1 is KGHSH and CDR2 is LQKENI. Trimming cost V 1 base and J 4 bases, with 35 bases left between them. The CDR3 spells CASSPLKRTPEKGTPPLYNEQFF. CDR3 coding DNA: TGTGCCAGCTCACCACTCAAACGAACACCAGAAAAAGGGACACCACCCCTATACAATGAGCAGTTCTTC.